These 4 T cell receptor beta chains were all obtained from the same sample, sequenced in a study of T cell changes during pregnancy in multiple sclerosis. Clones were read by immunoSEQ multiplex PCR, and TCRdb kept only the in-frame ones, dropping some. The data hold under 75,000 clones, with roughly nine tenths observed a single time. The specimen comprised CD4+ T cells from peripheral blood mononuclear cells, sampled after pregnancy. Source of these receptors: a female donor in good health, enrolled as a control in a pregnancy study.

This clone was observed a few times. J is TRBJ2-5 and V is TRBV19; TRBD1 is a possible D gene (5 bases). CDR3 size: 16 residues. CDR1 is LNHDA and CDR2 is SQIVND in the germline V gene (reference sequence). Trimming took 5 bases from V and 0 from J, leaving 16 bases between them. The CDR3 DNA follows: TGTGCCAGTAGTCTCCCGGGCAGGGCCGACCAAGAGACCCAGTACTTC. Amino acid sequence: CASSLPGRADQETQYF. The variable domain in full, completed from reference TRBV19 and TRBJ2-5, reads DGGITQSPKYLFRKEGQNVTLSCEQNLNHDAMYWYRQDPGQGLRLIYYSQIVNDFQKGDIAEGYSVSREKKESFPLTVTSAQKNPTAFYLCASSLPGRADQETQYFGPGTRLLVL.

This clone was observed once. This sequence joins TRBV2 and TRBJ2-1, with D possibly being TRBD2 (6 bases). Per germline, CDR1 SNHLY and CDR2 FYNNEI. The CDR3 consists of 14 residues. With 6 bases removed from V and 9 bases from J, the gap between germline ends came to 18 bases. CDR3 loop: CASRAGREESEQFF. CDR3 nucleotide sequence: TGTGCCAGCAGGGCGGGGCGGGAAGAATCTGAGCAGTTCTTC.

The chain recombines TRBV18 with TRBJ2-7; D is perhaps TRBD2 (6 bases). The CDR3 totals 16 residues. CDR1 is KGHSH, CDR2 LQKENI, per germline. V shed 2 bases and J shed 5 bases, with 19 bases lying between them. The CDR3 spells CASSPVDPRGAHEQYF. In nucleotides, the CDR3 is TGTGCCAGCTCACCAGTTGACCCCCGCGGGGCACACGAGCAGTACTTC.

The V gene is TRBV2, the J gene TRBJ1-2; D is uncertain. Trimming removed 6 bases at V and 2 bases at J, with 7 bases between. The CDR3 has 12 amino acids. Germline CDR1 SNHLY, CDR2 FYNNEI. The CDR3 nucleotides are TGTGCCAGCAGCCCTCTAAACTATGGCTACACCTTC. It specifies CASSPLNYGYTF.